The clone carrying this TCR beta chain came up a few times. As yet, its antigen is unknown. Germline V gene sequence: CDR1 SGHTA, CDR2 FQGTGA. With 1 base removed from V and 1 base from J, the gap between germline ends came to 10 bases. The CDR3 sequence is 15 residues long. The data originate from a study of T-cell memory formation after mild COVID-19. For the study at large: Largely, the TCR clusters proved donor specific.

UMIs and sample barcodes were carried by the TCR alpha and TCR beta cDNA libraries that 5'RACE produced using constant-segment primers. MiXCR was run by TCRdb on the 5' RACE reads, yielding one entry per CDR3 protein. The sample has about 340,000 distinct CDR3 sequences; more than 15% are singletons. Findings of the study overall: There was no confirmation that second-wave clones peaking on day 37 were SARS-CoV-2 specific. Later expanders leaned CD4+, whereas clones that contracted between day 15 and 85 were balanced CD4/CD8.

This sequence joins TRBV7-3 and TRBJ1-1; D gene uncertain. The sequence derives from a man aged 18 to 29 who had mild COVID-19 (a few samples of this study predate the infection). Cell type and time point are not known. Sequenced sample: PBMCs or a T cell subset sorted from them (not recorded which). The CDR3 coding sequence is TGTGCCAGCAGCTTAAGTTTAGGAGCGAACACTGAAGCTTTCTTT. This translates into CASSLSLGANTEAFF.